These 29 T cell receptor beta chains share one sample of origin, sequenced in a study of T cells in localized non-small cell lung cancer. Sequenced by immunoSEQ multiplex PCR; TCRdb stores in-frame clones only, minus some. The repertoire holds about 1,400 clones, with 15% to 20% as singletons. The specimen was lung tumor tissue, collected before any cancer treatment. The receptors were gathered from a male donor older than 55 with stage I lung adenocarcinoma.

The chain is built from TRBV6-8 and TRBJ1-2; D is unclear. Trimming shortened V by 0 bases and J by 4 bases, and 21 bases separated the two germline ends. The CDR3 covers 18 residues. Looked up from germline, CDR1 is MNHGY and CDR2 is SAAAGT. The CDR3: CASSYSIVRYNFPYGYTF. The CDR3 DNA follows: TGTGCCAGCAGTTACTCGATCGTTCGTTACAATTTCCCCTATGGCTACACCTTC.

The rearrangement joins TRBV9 to TRBJ2-2; no clear D. Germline CDR1 and CDR2: SGDLS and YYNGEE. V was shortened by 1 base and J by 5 bases, with 6 bases between the two germline ends. The CDR3 runs to 13 residues. This chain's CDR3 is CASSVRGTGELFF. CDR3 DNA sequence: TGTGCCAGCAGCGTACGAGGTACCGGGGAGCTGTTTTTT.

The chain links TRBV29-1 to TRBJ2-5, with D uncertain. Germline values: CDR1 SQVTM, CDR2 ANQGSEA. This CDR3 region has 15 residues. Between the trimmed V and J ends, which lost 3 bases and 1 base, there was a span of 15 bases. The CDR3 is CSVETGYTFQETQYF. The CDR3 DNA reads as TGCAGCGTTGAGACCGGCTACACCTTCCAAGAGACCCAGTACTTC. The full variable domain, in which reference TRBV29-1 and TRBJ2-5 provide the parts outside the CDR3, is SAVISQKPSRDICQRGTSLTIQCQVDSQVTMMFWYRQQPGQSLTLIATANQGSEATYESGFVIDKFPISRPNLTFSTLTVSNMSPEDSSIYLCSVETGYTFQETQYFGPGTRLLVL.

The chain employs TRBV18 and TRBJ2-1; 7 positions match TRBD2. The length of the CDR3 is 17 residues. CDR1 is KGHSH and CDR2 is LQKENI in the germline V gene. V lost 3 bases and J lost 1; bases outside the gene matches: 9. This chain's CDR3 is CASSPLLGEGSYNEQFF. The CDR3 DNA reads as TGTGCCAGCTCACCCTTGCTTGGGGAGGGTTCCTACAATGAGCAGTTCTTC.

The chain combines TRBV11-3 with TRBJ1-4, with D unclear. The CDR3 runs 14 residues. Between the trimmed V and J ends, which lost 3 bases and 0 bases, there was a span of 5 bases. CDR1 and CDR2 from the germline V gene are SGHNT and YENEEA. The CDR3: CASSFKATNEKLFF. The CDR3 DNA follows: TGTGCCAGCAGCTTTAAAGCAACTAATGAAAAACTGTTTTTT.

A few counts support this clone. This chain joins TRBV10-3 and TRBJ1-2, with D unclear. The CDR3 totals 17 residues. CDR1 is ENHRY and CDR2 is SYGVKD in the germline V gene. Trimming took off 3 bases at V and 6 bases at J, with 23 bases between the two ends. DNA of the CDR3: TGTGCCATCAGTGATTGGTCAAGGGTCCGATCTAAGGATGGCTACACCTTC. Protein sequence: CAISDWSRVRSKDGYTF.

In this sample, this clone is medium-sized. V usage is TRBV11-3 and J usage is TRBJ2-7; D is perhaps TRBD2 (6 bases). The CDR3 extends over 15 amino acids. Trimming removed 2 bases at V and 2 bases at J, with 13 bases between. Germline V gene sequence: CDR1 SGHNT, CDR2 YENEEA. The CDR3 bases are TGTGCCAGCAGCTTAAGTAGCGGACACACCTACGAGCAGTACTTC. Its translation is CASSLSSGHTYEQYF.

V usage is TRBV28 and J usage is TRBJ2-7, with a possible D match to TRBD2 (5 bases). CDR1 is MDHEN, CDR2 SYDVKM, per germline. CDR3 size: 15 residues. Trimming pared 4 bases from V and 6 bases from J, leaving 19 bases between. CDR3 in DNA: TGTGCCAGCAGTTCCTTCGGTACTCCGGCGGGCGAGCAGTACTTC. This translates into CASSSFGTPAGEQYF.

This clone has only a few counts. The rearrangement uses TRBV11-3 and TRBJ1-2, with D tentatively TRBD1 (6 bases). CDR1 is SGHNT and CDR2 is YENEEA in the germline V gene. With 5 bases removed from V and 4 bases from J, the gap between germline ends came to 14 bases. There are 14 residues in the CDR3. The CDR3 DNA reads TGTGCCAGCAGCCTATCAGGGGACCTCTATGGCTACACCTTC. Amino acids: CASSLSGDLYGYTF.

The chain combines TRBV19 with TRBJ1-3; 9 bases agree with TRBD1. The germline gives CDR1 LNHDA, CDR2 SQIVND (reference sequence). The CDR3 consists of 14 residues. Trimming at V came to 6 bases and at J to 7 bases, leaving 7 bases not matched to a gene. This CDR3 is CASRSGTGSNTIYF. CDR3 DNA: TGTGCCAGTAGGTCTGGGACAGGGAGCAACACCATATATTTT.

J is TRBJ2-3 and V is TRBV29-1; 9 nucleotides agree with TRBD2. Germline trimming cut 6 bases from V and 1 base from J; bases unmatched to any gene: 8. There are 15 residues in the CDR3. Germline assignment: CDR1 SQVTM and CDR2 ANQGSEA. CDR3 sequence reads: CSVQSASGGTDTQYF. In nucleotides, the CDR3 is TGCAGCGTACAATCGGCTAGCGGGGGCACAGATACGCAGTATTTT.

CDR3 residues: CASKKTGLITYEQYF. CDR3 DNA: TGTGCCAGCAAAAAGACAGGGCTTATCACCTACGAGCAGTACTTC. The chain links TRBV28 to TRBJ2-7; 7 nucleotides agree with TRBD1. Germline V gene data show CDR1 as MDHEN and CDR2 as SYDVKM. V trimming: 7 bases; J trimming: 2 bases; junction bases outside the gene matches: 11. The CDR3 runs 15 residues.

This clone is labeled as medium-sized (0.01 to 0.1%). The chain is built from TRBV6-8 and TRBJ2-7; 10 bases are a match to TRBD2. Per germline, CDR1 MNHGY and CDR2 SAAAGT. The CDR3 covers 16 residues. The junction had 2 bases not matched to a gene; V was cut back by 0 bases and J by 0 bases. Written as DNA, the CDR3 is TGTGCCAGCAGTTACTCGAGACTAGCGGGCTCCTACGAGCAGTACTTC. This codes for CASSYSRLAGSYEQYF.

This clone was recorded a few times. The chain employs TRBV12-2 and TRBJ2-7. TRBV12-2 is described as a pseudogene. The CDR3 is 15 amino acids. The CDR3 region has the DNA TGTGCAAGTCGCTTAGCGCTGGTAGAATCAGACGAGCAGTACTTC. Its translation is CASRLALVESDEQYF.

In its sample, this clone was seen a few times. This chain links TRBV11-3 with TRBJ2-3; perhaps D is TRBD1 or TRBD2 (5 bases each). V was trimmed by 3 bases and J by 3 bases, leaving 10 bases between them. The V gene's germline CDR1 is SGHNT and CDR2 YENEEA. This CDR3 comprises 14 residues. The CDR3 here is CASSFGGATDTQYF. The CDR3 region has the DNA TGTGCCAGCAGCTTTGGGGGAGCAACAGATACGCAGTATTTT.

The V gene is TRBV30, the J gene TRBJ2-3; 7 nucleotides agree with TRBD1. The CDR3 runs to 11 residues. V trimming: 1 base; J trimming: 8 bases; junction bases outside the gene matches: 0. Germline values: CDR1 GTSNPN, CDR2 SVGIG (reference sequence). This CDR3 is CAWSEGATQYF. CDR3 coding DNA: TGTGCCTGGAGTGAGGGGGCTACGCAGTATTTT.

The chain employs TRBV1 and TRBJ1-4; the table's D gene call, TRBD1, was not cross checked with the DNA. TRBV1 is tagged as a pseudogene. CDR3 size: 13 residues. CDR3 DNA sequence: TGCGCCAGCAGCCAAGATTACAACAGGGAGATGTTTTTT. As protein: CASSQDYNREMFF.

V and J are TRBV6-8 and TRBJ1-1, with TRBD1 identical over 7 bases. Germline lookup yields CDR1 MNHGY and CDR2 SAAAGT. This CDR3 has 15 residues. V shed 5 bases and J 2 bases; nucleotides not matched to a gene: 8. CDR3 residues: CASSHTGQTNTEAFF. The CDR3 coding sequence is TGTGCCAGCAGTCATACGGGACAGACCAACACTGAAGCTTTCTTT.

This clone occurred a few times. This chain links TRBV10-3 with TRBJ2-3; tentative D call: TRBD2 (6 bases). The length of the CDR3 is 16 residues. Germline V gives CDR1 ENHRY, CDR2 SYGVKD. Trimming shortened V by 0 bases and J by 6 bases, and 16 bases separated the two germline ends. The CDR3 sequence: CAISESGYGSSDTQYF. CDR3 nucleotides: TGTGCCATCAGTGAGTCGGGATACGGGAGTTCTGATACGCAGTATTTT.

This chain links TRBV6-8 with TRBJ2-7; D call uncertain. V was cut by 5 bases and J by 4 bases, with 9 bases left in between. In germline, CDR1 is MNHGY, CDR2 SAAAGT. The CDR3 has 12 residues. CDR3 in DNA: TGTGCCAGCAGTAGGAGAGAGTACGAGCAGTACTTC. Encoded protein: CASSRREYEQYF.

This clone rates as medium-sized. CDR3 protein: CASMGRGGPGETQYF. As DNA, the CDR3 is TGTGCCAGCATGGGGCGTGGAGGGCCGGGGGAGACCCAGTACTTC. The rearrangement links TRBV6-8 to TRBJ2-5; D may be TRBD2 (6 bases). V lost 7 bases, J lost 5 bases, and 20 bases lay in between. Per the germline V gene, CDR1 is MNHGY and CDR2 is SAAAGT. CDR3 length: 15 amino acids.

The rearrangement joins TRBV19 to TRBJ2-1; TRBD2 agrees at 12 bases. The CDR3 extends over 14 amino acids. J gave up 10 bases and V 5 bases, and 6 bases lay outside the gene matches. CDR1 is LNHDA and CDR2 is SQIVND in the germline V gene (reference sequence). CDR3 in amino acids: CASSVGLAGPEQFF. CDR3 DNA sequence: TGTGCCAGTAGTGTCGGACTAGCGGGACCAGAGCAGTTCTTC.

V gene TRBV29-1 combines with J gene TRBJ2-7, with a possible D match to TRBD1 (5 bases). CDR1 and CDR2 from the germline V gene are SQVTM and ANQGSEA. Trimming stripped 5 bases from V and 3 bases from J, with 11 bases between. The CDR3 extends over 12 amino acids. The CDR3 sequence is CSVRRQNYEQYF. Here the CDR3 DNA reads TGCAGCGTTAGGCGACAGAACTACGAGCAGTACTTC.

This chain links TRBV5-1 with TRBJ2-3, with D tentatively TRBD1 or TRBD2 (6 bases each). V was clipped by 6 bases and J by 6 bases, with 20 bases between them. In germline, CDR1 is SGHRS, CDR2 YFSETQ. The CDR3 spans 15 residues. CDR3 loop: CASTLLGGGADTQYF. The CDR3 DNA is TGCGCCAGCACCCTGCTAGGGGGAGGTGCGGATACGCAGTATTTT.

This clone is labeled as large. This chain connects TRBV25-1 to TRBJ2-1; TRBD1 might be the D (6 bases). CDR3 length: 15 amino acids. Germline assignment: CDR1 MGHDK and CDR2 SYGVNS. Trimming took 3 bases from V and 4 from J, leaving 13 bases between them. This CDR3 is CASSEPGGAYNEQFF. DNA for the CDR3: TGTGCCAGCAGTGAGCCTGGGGGCGCGTACAATGAGCAGTTCTTC.

By share, this clone ranks as medium-sized. The chain couples TRBV11-3 to TRBJ2-7; TRBD1 agrees at 8 bases. The CDR3 runs to 14 residues. V shed 5 bases, J shed 6 bases, and the junction held 9 bases outside the gene matches. Germline V gene sequence: CDR1 SGHNT, CDR2 YENEEA. CDR3 nucleotides: TGTGCCAGCAGCAACCCGGACAGGGCCGGCGAGCAGTACTTC. This sequence encodes CASSNPDRAGEQYF. The full variable domain, completed using reference TRBV11-3 and TRBJ2-7, is EAGVVQSPRYKIIEKKQPVAFWCNPISGHNTLYWYLQNLGQGPELLIRYENEEAVDDSQLPKDRFSAERLKGVDSTLKIQPAELGDSAVYLCASSNPDRAGEQYFGPGTRLTVT.

This chain joins TRBV18 and TRBJ2-7; D is perhaps TRBD2 (7 bases). The CDR3 is 14 amino acids. The V end was cut by 3 bases, the J end by 4 bases, with 13 bases between. Germline V gives CDR1 KGHSH, CDR2 LQKENI. CDR3 sequence reads: CASSPGRGGYEQYF. The CDR3 nucleotides are TGTGCCAGCTCACCGGGCAGGGGAGGGTACGAGCAGTACTTC. The full variable domain, completed using reference TRBV18 and TRBJ2-7, is NAGVMQNPRHLVRRRGQEARLRCSPMKGHSHVYWYRQLPEEGLKFMVYLQKENIIDESGMPKERFSAEFPKEGPSILRIQQVVRGDSAAYFCASSPGRGGYEQYFGPGTRLTVT.

By share, this clone counts as medium-sized. The chain recombines TRBV11-3 with TRBJ1-1, with a possible D match to TRBD1 (5 bases). The CDR3 is made up of 14 amino acids. Trimming removed 5 bases at V and 1 base at J, with 11 bases between. Germline V lookup: CDR1 SGHNT, CDR2 YENEEA. CDR3 bases: TGTGCCAGCAGCCCCGGTGGGGGGAACACTGAAGCTTTCTTT. Translated, it gives CASSPGGGNTEAFF.

This clone occurred a few times. The genes are TRBV6-8 and TRBJ2-5; possible D gene TRBD2, 6 bases. The CDR3 loop spans 16 amino acids. Germline CDR1 is MNHGY and CDR2 is SAAAGT. The germline V and J ends were trimmed by 5 bases and 1 base, with 17 bases remaining between them. The CDR3, as DNA: TGTGCCAGCAGTGGAGGGGTAGCGGACGGCCAAGAGACCCAGTACTTC. Amino acids: CASSGGVADGQETQYF.